The clone carrying this T cell receptor beta chain was observed once. This CDR3 has 16 amino acids. CDR1 SGHNT and CDR2 YENEEA come from the germline V gene. J gave up 3 bases and V 5 bases, and 11 bases lay outside the gene matches. Original data processing: For nucleated cells, counts were estimated from reference gene primer amplification. Clones were sequenced by immunoSEQ multiplex PCR, and TCRdb holds only the in-frame ones, with some missing. V and J calls and clone size are those listed in that table; D and trimming were worked out from the DNA. The table shows 110,000 to 150,000 clones, with approximately 79% occurring only once. The record originates from a study of blood T cell repertoires in COVID-19. About the research overall: Acute and convalescent COVID-19 samples came from the United States, Italy and Spain. PBMCs, B-cell-depleted T cells, or T cells provided the cDNA or gDNA that made up the material.

The specimen sequenced was peripheral blood. This chain links TRBV11-3 with TRBJ2-3, with TRBD2 identical over 7 bases. This sequence was found in a man aged 45 to 65 with active or convalescent COVID-19. The CDR3 reads CASSLRSGKGTDTQYF. DNA of the CDR3: TGTGCCAGCAGCCTACGGAGCGGGAAAGGGACAGATACGCAGTATTTT.